What follows is one T cell receptor (beta chain) and its context. The antigen remains unidentified. Germline V gene data show CDR1 as SGHVS and CDR2 as FQNEAQ. Trimming pared 1 base from V and 4 bases from J, leaving 14 bases between. The CDR3 contains 15 residues. This sample was taken from a study of identical twins. Study-wide results and limits: Invariant MAIT and iNKT cells could partly confound zero-insertion analyses.

Via MiXCR, TCRdb re-called the 5' RACE reads, giving one row per CDR3 protein. This sample carries about 690,000 distinct CDR3 sequences, roughly 6.2% of them seen once, and the ten largest clones take 1.5% to 2%. This TCR came from a man aged 18 to 29 in good health. Sequencing was carried out using naive T cells sorted from blood. This chain joins TRBV7-8 and TRBJ2-7, with a weak D call TRBD2 (6 bases). In nucleotides, the CDR3 is TGTGCCAGCAGCTTAGACCCGGGAGTGGGGTACGAGCAGTACTTC. It specifies CASSLDPGVGYEQYF.